These T cell receptor delta chains were read from a single sample in a study of gamma-delta chains in newborns, infants, children. With CATT, TCRdb re-called clones from the reads. The sample has 1,100 to 1,500 delta-chain clones; 1% to 1.3% are singletons. The sequencing sample was made of blood. All receptors derive from a child in good health. Both conserved end residues are part of each CDR3. A D gene is named only where the DNA matches it firmly. Clone sizes are given selectively: once, few, many, or a class where the clone is expanded.

j_call clone_size d_call v_call cdr3_length cdr3_aa cdr3_nt
TRDJ1 large NA TRDV1 14 CALGEPVYTDKLIF TGTGCTCTTGGGGAACCCGTTTACACCGATAAACTCATCTTT
TRDJ1 few TRDD3 TRDV1 20 CALGETTRPDWGIRTDKLIF TGTGCTCTTGGGGAAACAACTCGTCCGGACTGGGGGATACGTACCGATAAACTCATCTTT
TRDJ1 large NA TRDV2 15 CACDLWGPDTDKLIF TGTGCCTGTGACCTATGGGGGCCGGACACCGATAAACTCATCTTT
TRDJ1 large TRDD3 TRDV2 18 CACDTLPLGDTYTDKLIF TGTGCCTGTGACACCCTCCCACTGGGGGATACGTACACCGATAAACTCATCTTT
TRDJ1 NA TRDD3 TRDV2 17 CACDRLGDTASTDKLIF TGTGCCTGTGACAGACTGGGGGACACTGCGAGCACCGATAAACTCATCTTT
TRDJ1 large TRDD3 TRDV1 26 CALGEGSSYWYWGIRVSPKYTDKLIF TGTGCTCTTGGGGAGGGGTCTTCCTACTGGTACTGGGGGATACGCGTATCCCCCAAATACACCGATAAACTCATCTTT
TRDJ1 few TRDD3 TRDV1 18 CSGVFFFSLGVTTNKLIF TGCTCTGGGGTGTTTTTCTTTTCACTGGGGGTAACCACCAATAAACTCATCTTT
TRDJ2 few TRDD3 TRDV2 17 CARDRLGDATLTAQLFF TGTGCCCGTGACAGACTGGGGGATGCGACTTTGACAGCACAACTCTTCTTT
TRDJ1 NA TRDD3 TRDV2 18 CACDPLAVGDLSPDKLIF TGTGCCTGTGACCCCCTAGCGGTGGGGGACCTGAGCCCTGATAAACTCATCTTT
TRDJ1 NA NA TRDV2 17 CACDLLREPLTTDKLIF TGTGCCTGCGACCTACTAAGGGAGCCTCTTACCACCGATAAACTCATCTTT
TRDJ1 NA TRDD3 TRDV1 19 CAPSSSYAWGIMWPDKLIF TGTGCTCCTTCCTCTTCCTACGCCTGGGGGATAATGTGGCCCGATAAACTCATCTTT
TRDJ1 NA NA TRDV2 14 CACDPVLNTDKLIF TGTGCCTGTGACCCCGTTCTTAACACCGATAAACTCATCTTT
TRDJ1 large TRDD3 TRDV2 14 CACDPLGDTDKLIF TGTGCCTGTGACCCCCTGGGGGACACCGATAAACTCATCTTT
TRDJ1 medium-sized NA TRDV1 20 CALGELSLAPWGIRDDKLIF NA
TRDJ1 large TRDD3 TRDV2 16 CACDTMEGIRIDKLIF TGTGCCTGTGACACAATGGAGGGGATACGCATCGATAAACTCATCTTT
TRDJ1 large TRDD3 TRDV2 15 CACDALGANTDKLIF TGTGCCTGTGACGCACTGGGGGCTAACACCGATAAACTCATCTTT
TRDJ1 large NA TRDV1 19 CALGELFLLRLGDTDKLIF TGTGCTCTTGGGGAACTCTTCCTACTACGGCTGGGGGATACCGATAAACTCATCTTT
TRDJ1 NA TRDD3 TRDV1 17 CALGEHWGGVYTDKLIF TGTGCTCTTGGGGAGCACTGGGGAGGAGTGTACACCGATAAACTCATCTTT
TRDJ1 medium-sized TRDD3 TRDV2 16 CACDTLGDNEGDKLIF TGTGCCTGTGATACTCTGGGGGATAATGAGGGCGATAAACTCATCTTT
TRDJ2 few NA TRDV1 18 CALEVDRFPWGLTAQLFF TGTGCTCTTGAGGTAGACCGTTTCCCCTGGGGCTTGACAGCACAACTCTTCTTT
TRDJ1 NA TRDD3 TRDV1 24 CALGELFLFYPIWGIQGYTDKLIF TGTGCTCTTGGGGAACTCTTCCTATTTTATCCCATCTGGGGGATACAGGGGTACACCGATAAACTCATCTTT
TRDJ1 medium-sized NA TRDV3 21 CALEKPGTSLGTQDNTDKLIF TGTGCCTTAGAAAAACCCGGTACTTCGCTGGGGACCCAGGATAACACCGATAAACTCATCTTT
TRDJ1 large NA TRDV1 17 CALHVGWGSFMTDKLIF TGTGCTCTCCACGTGGGCTGGGGTTCCTTTATGACCGATAAACTCATCTTT
TRDJ1 large TRDD3 TRDV1 20 CALGERDRGIRFRYTDKLIF TGTGCTCTTGGGGAACGGGACAGGGGGATACGCTTTCGGTACACCGATAAACTCATCTTT
TRDJ1 large NA TRDV1 19 CALGELEQYWDSYTDKLIF TGTGCTCTTGGGGAACTAGAACAGTACTGGGACTCGTACACCGATAAACTCATCTTT
TRDJ1 large TRDD3 TRDV2 20 CACDTLPTGGSGRYTDKLIF TGTGCCTGTGACACCCTTCCTACTGGGGGATCGGGTCGGTACACCGATAAACTCATCTTT
TRDJ1 large NA TRDV2 20 CACDTGPHGKVPIHTDKLIF TGTGCCTGTGACACCGGCCCCCACGGCAAAGTACCCATCCACACCGATAAACTCATCTTT
TRDJ1 large TRDD3 TRDV1 18 CALGELPIAWGIRGKLIF TGTGCTCTTGGGGAACTTCCTATCGCTTGGGGGATACGGGGTAAACTCATCTTT
TRDJ1 large TRDD3 TRDV2 15 CACHQLGDIGDKLIF TGTGCCTGTCACCAACTGGGGGATATTGGGGATAAACTCATCTTT
TRDJ3 NA NA TRDV2 18 CACDTAGLSSWDTRQMFF TGTGCCTGTGACACCGCAGGATTAAGCTCCTGGGACACCCGACAGATGTTTTTC
TRDJ1 large TRDD3 TRDV2 17 CACDILELGDTQDKLIF TGTGCCTGTGACATCCTCGAGCTGGGGGATACGCAGGATAAACTCATCTTT
TRDJ1 few TRDD3 TRDV2 18 CACDTVLGEPRYTDKLIF TGTGCCTGTGACACCGTACTGGGGGAGCCGAGGTACACCGATAAACTCATCTTT
TRDJ1 hyperexpanded TRDD3 TRDV2 15 CACDLLGIYTDKLIF TGTGCCTGTGACCTACTGGGGATTTACACCGATAAACTCATCTTT
TRDJ1 large NA TRDV1 17 CALGVSLPYWVTDKLIF TGTGCTCTTGGGGTTTCCCTCCCGTACTGGGTTACCGATAAACTCATCTTT
TRDJ1 few TRDD3 TRDV2 17 CACDVLLGAHLTDKLIF TGTGCCTGTGACGTCTTACTGGGGGCCCATTTGACCGATAAACTCATCTTT
TRDJ1 NA TRDD3 TRDV2 20 CACDSLLGDTGGRKTDKLIF TGTGCCTGTGACTCTTTACTGGGGGATACAGGGGGCAGGAAGACCGATAAACTCATCTTT
TRDJ1 medium-sized TRDD3 TRDV1 19 CALGGELPEYWGYTDKLIF TGTGCTCTTGGGGGAGAGCTTCCTGAGTACTGGGGGTACACCGATAAACTCATCTTT
TRDJ1 few TRDD3 TRDV2 19 CACDTVLGDPRASTDKLIF TGTGCCTGTGACACCGTACTGGGGGATCCACGGGCCAGCACCGATAAACTCATCTTT